This T cell receptor beta chain was recovered during a study of control samples from healthy donors and cancer patients. V was shortened by 1 base and J by 2 bases, with 9 bases between the two germline ends. The CDR3 runs to 15 residues. Germline V CDR1 and CDR2: MDHEN, SYDVKM. Produced via immunoSEQ multiplex PCR; TCRdb's table is partial and in-frame only. The sample has 170,000 or so clones; roughly 94% are singletons. The specimen sequenced was blood. The chain joins TRBV28 to TRBJ1-5; D gene unclear. The receptor was isolated from a woman aged 18-29 years in good health. DNA of the CDR3: TGTGCCAGCAGTTTATCCAGAGGTGGCAATCAGCCCCAGCATTTT. Residues: CASSLSRGGNQPQHF.